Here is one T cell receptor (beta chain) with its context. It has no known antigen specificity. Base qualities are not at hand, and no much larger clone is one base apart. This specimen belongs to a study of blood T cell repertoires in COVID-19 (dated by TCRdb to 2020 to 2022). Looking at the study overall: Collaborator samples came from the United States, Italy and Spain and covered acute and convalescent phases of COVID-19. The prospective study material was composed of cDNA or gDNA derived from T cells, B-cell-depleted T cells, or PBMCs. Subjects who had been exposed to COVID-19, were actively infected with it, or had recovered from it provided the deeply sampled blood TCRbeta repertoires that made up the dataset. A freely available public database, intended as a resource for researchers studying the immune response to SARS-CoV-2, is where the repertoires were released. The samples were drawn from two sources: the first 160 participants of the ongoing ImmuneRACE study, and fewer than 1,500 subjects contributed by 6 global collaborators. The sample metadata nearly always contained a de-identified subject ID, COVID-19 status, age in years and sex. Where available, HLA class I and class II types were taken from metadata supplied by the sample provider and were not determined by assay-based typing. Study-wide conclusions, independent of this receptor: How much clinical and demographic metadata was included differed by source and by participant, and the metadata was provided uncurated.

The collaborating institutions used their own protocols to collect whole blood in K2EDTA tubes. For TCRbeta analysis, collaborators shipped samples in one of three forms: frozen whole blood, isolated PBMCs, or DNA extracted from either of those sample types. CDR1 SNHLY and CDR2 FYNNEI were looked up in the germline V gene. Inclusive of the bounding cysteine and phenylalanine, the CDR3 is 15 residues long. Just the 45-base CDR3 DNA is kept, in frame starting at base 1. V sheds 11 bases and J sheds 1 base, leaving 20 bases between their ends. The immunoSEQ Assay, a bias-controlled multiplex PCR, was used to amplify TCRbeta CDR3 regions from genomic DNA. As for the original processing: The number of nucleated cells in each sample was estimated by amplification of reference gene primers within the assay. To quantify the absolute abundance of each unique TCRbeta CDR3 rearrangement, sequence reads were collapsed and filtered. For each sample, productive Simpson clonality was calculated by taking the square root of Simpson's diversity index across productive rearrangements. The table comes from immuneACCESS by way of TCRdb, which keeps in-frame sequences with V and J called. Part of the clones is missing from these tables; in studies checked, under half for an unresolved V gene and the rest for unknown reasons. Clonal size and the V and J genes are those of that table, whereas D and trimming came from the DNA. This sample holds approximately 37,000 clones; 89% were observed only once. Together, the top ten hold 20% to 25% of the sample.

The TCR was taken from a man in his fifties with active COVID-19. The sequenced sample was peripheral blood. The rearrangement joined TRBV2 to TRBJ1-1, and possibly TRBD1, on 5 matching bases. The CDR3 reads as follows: CAGTWGLTTNTEAFF. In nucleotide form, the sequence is TGTGCCGGCACGTGGGGCTTAACAACGAACACTGAAGCTTTCTTT.